Listed below are T cell receptor beta chains from one sample, sequenced in a study of cytomegalovirus exposure and HLA in healthy donors. TCRdb's copy holds only in-frame clones and misses some; the assay was immunoSEQ multiplex PCR. Among roughly 100,000 clones listed, approximately 72% were seen once. The sample taken for sequencing was PBMCs. The receptors here all came from a young man in good health and CMV-seronegative. The CDR3 runs from the conserved cysteine through the conserved F or W. The D gene is left open where the match is weak. Clone size is not always given. Where it is, it says once, few, many or a class for expanded clones.

j_call | v_call | d_call | clone_size | cdr3_aa | cdr3_nt
TRBJ1-2 | TRBV28 | - | - | CASSLLQEYGYTF | TGTGCCAGCAGTTTACTCCAGGAATATGGCTACACCTTC
TRBJ2-7 | TRBV19 | - | - | CASAERDSSYEQYF | TGTGCCAGTGCGGAGCGAGACAGCTCCTACGAGCAGTACTTC
TRBJ2-3 | TRBV29-1 | TRBD2 | - | CSVEGLAGHTDTQYF | TGCAGCGTTGAGGGACTAGCGGGGCACACAGATACGCAGTATTTT
TRBJ2-5 | TRBV7-2 | - | - | CASSLGTNQETQYF | TGTGCCAGCAGCTTAGGGACTAACCAAGAGACCCAGTACTTC
TRBJ2-2 | TRBV27 | - | - | CASRSGMVGELFF | TGTGCCAGCAGATCAGGGATGGTCGGGGAGCTGTTTTTT
TRBJ2-5 | TRBV5-1 | TRBD2 | - | CASSLALADETQYF | TGCGCCAGCAGCTTGGCACTAGCGGATGAGACCCAGTACTTC
TRBJ2-7 | TRBV19 | - | - | CASSHRQPPYEQYF | TGTGCCAGTAGTCATCGACAGCCCCCCTACGAGCAGTACTTC
TRBJ2-2 | TRBV4-3 | TRBD2 | few | CASSHEIAGWWTGELFF | TGCGCCAGCAGCCATGAGATAGCGGGATGGTGGACCGGGGAGCTGTTTTTT
TRBJ2-1 | TRBV7-2 | - | - | CASSLERSSYNEQFF | TGTGCCAGCAGCTTAGAACGGAGCTCCTACAATGAGCAGTTCTTC
TRBJ1-6 | TRBV18 | TRBD1 | few | CASSHGQGAPSRRSPLHF | TGTGCCAGCTCTCATGGACAGGGGGCTCCGTCCCGGCGATCACCCCTCCACTTT
TRBJ1-1 | TRBV5-1 | - | - | CASSLIGQYTEAFF | TGCGCCAGCAGCTTAATCGGACAGTACACTGAAGCTTTCTTT
TRBJ2-3 | TRBV7-2 | - | - | CASSRPGGTDTQYF | TGTGCCAGCAGCCGCCCGGGGGGCACAGATACGCAGTATTTT
TRBJ2-7 | TRBV27 | TRBD1 | - | CASSLQGVVREQYF | TGTGCCAGCAGTCTACAGGGGGTCGTACGCGAGCAGTACTTC
TRBJ2-1 | TRBV5-4 | TRBD2 | few | CASSPGTSGRGLFEQFF | TGTGCCAGCAGCCCCGGGACTAGCGGGAGAGGACTCTTTGAGCAGTTCTTC
TRBJ2-7 | TRBV10-1 | - | - | CASPETGLAVYEQYF | TGCGCCAGCCCTGAGACTGGACTGGCGGTCTACGAGCAGTACTTC
TRBJ1-1 | TRBV9 | TRBD1 | - | CASSEGQTNTEAFF | TGTGCCAGCAGCGAGGGACAGACTAACACTGAAGCTTTCTTT
TRBJ1-4 | TRBV20-1 | - | - | CSAFDEKLFF | TGCAGTGCTTTCGATGAAAAACTGTTTTTT
TRBJ2-7 | TRBV4-3 | TRBD1 | - | CASSQEGAGGYEQYF | TGCGCCAGCAGCCAAGAAGGGGCAGGGGGTTACGAGCAGTACTTC
TRBJ2-2 | TRBV7-9 | - | - | CASSHGSTGELFF | TGTGCCAGCAGCCACGGGAGCACCGGGGAGCTGTTTTTT
TRBJ2-5 | TRBV6-6 | TRBD1 | - | CASSYRDRAQETQYF | TGTGCCAGCAGTTATCGAGACAGGGCCCAAGAGACCCAGTACTTC
TRBJ2-2 | TRBV7-6 | - | - | CASSARAQGGELFF | TGTGCCAGCAGCGCCCGGGCCCAGGGCGGGGAGCTGTTTTTT
TRBJ1-5 | TRBV25-1 | TRBD1 | - | CASSGPTGATDDQPQHF | TGTGCCAGCAGTGGTCCGACAGGGGCTACTGACGATCAGCCCCAGCATTTT
TRBJ1-5 | TRBV5-1 | TRBD1 | - | CASSPGQGNQPQHF | TGCGCCAGCAGCCCGGGACAGGGCAATCAGCCCCAGCATTTT
TRBJ1-2 | TRBV5-1 | TRBD1 | few | CASSKDRSNYGYTF | TGCGCCAGCAGTAAGGACAGGTCTAACTATGGCTACACCTTC
TRBJ1-2 | TRBV30 | TRBD1 | - | CAWSQQGRNYGYTF | TGTGCCTGGAGCCAACAGGGGAGGAACTATGGCTACACCTTC
TRBJ1-1 | TRBV29-1 | TRBD1 | - | CSVDVGGVGTEAFF | TGCAGCGTTGATGTAGGGGGCGTCGGCACTGAAGCTTTCTTT
TRBJ2-1 | TRBV4-2 | TRBD2 | - | CASSQAETSSYNEQFF | TGTGCCAGCAGCCAAGCCGAGACTAGCAGCTACAATGAGCAGTTCTTC
TRBJ1-5 | TRBV2 | - | - | CASSVVRSGDQPQHF | TGTGCCAGCAGTGTTGTTCGTTCGGGGGACCAGCCCCAGCATTTT
TRBJ2-7 | TRBV9 | - | - | CASSVGPQGSYEQYF | TGTGCCAGCAGCGTAGGTCCCCAGGGCTCCTACGAGCAGTACTTC
TRBJ1-4 | TRBV7-9 | - | - | CASSKGQVATNEKLFF | TGTGCCAGCAGCAAAGGACAAGTTGCAACTAATGAAAAACTGTTTTTT
TRBJ1-1 | TRBV18 | - | - | CASSPPTGGTEAFF | TGTGCCAGCTCACCACCGACGGGGGGCACTGAAGCTTTCTTT
TRBJ2-1 | TRBV15 | - | - | CATSSGGSGPYNEQFF | TGTGCCACCAGCTCTGGGGGGAGCGGACCCTACAATGAGCAGTTCTTC
TRBJ1-1 | TRBV7-7 | - | once | CASSQLRGSEAFF | TGTGCTAGCAGCCAGTTACGAGGGTCTGAAGCTTTCTTT
TRBJ2-1 | TRBV4-1 | - | - | CASSLPGRSSEQFF | TGCGCCAGCAGCCTCCCGGGGAGATCCAGTGAGCAGTTCTTC
TRBJ2-1 | TRBV6-5 | - | - | CASSQTSINEQFF | TGTGCCAGCAGTCAGACTAGTATCAATGAGCAGTTCTTC
TRBJ2-2 | TRBV4-3 | TRBD2 | - | CASSQDPAGRDTGELFF | TGCGCCAGCAGCCAAGATCCGGCAGGGAGGGACACCGGGGAGCTGTTTTTT
TRBJ2-1 | TRBV7-9 | - | - | CASSLMRDNEQFF | TGTGCCAGCAGCTTAATGCGGGATAATGAGCAGTTCTTC
TRBJ2-3 | TRBV7-9 | TRBD2 | - | CASSVGLAGTDTQYF | TGTGCCAGCAGCGTCGGACTAGCGGGCACAGATACGCAGTATTTT
TRBJ1-2 | TRBV7-9 | - | once | CASSLAGGQYGYTF | TGTGCCAGCAGCTTAGCGGGTGGGCAGTATGGCTACACCTTC
TRBJ2-2 | TRBV5-4 | - | - | CASSSRAGGPNTGELFF | TGTGCCAGCAGCTCCCGGGCCGGGGGGCCGAACACCGGGGAGCTGTTTTTT
TRBJ1-1 | TRBV29-1 | - | - | CSVEDVGQNTEAFF | TGCAGCGTTGAAGATGTAGGACAAAACACTGAAGCTTTCTTT
TRBJ1-5 | TRBV5-1 | TRBD1 | - | CASSSGGGQPQHF | TGCGCCAGCAGCTCTGGAGGGGGCCAGCCCCAGCATTTT
TRBJ1-2 | TRBV25-1 | TRBD1 | - | CASSTRTGVGYTF | TGTGCCAGCAGTACACGGACAGGGGTTGGCTACACCTTC
TRBJ2-7 | TRBV9 | TRBD2 | once | CASSPGGGQGGLYEQYF | TGTGCCAGCAGCCCCGGGGGGGGGCAAGGTGGGCTCTACGAGCAGTACTTC
TRBJ1-4 | TRBV27 | - | few | CASSPGREVGEKLFF | TGTGCCAGCAGTCCGGGGAGGGAGGTGGGTGAAAAACTGTTTTTT
TRBJ1-1 | TRBV27 | TRBD1 | - | CASNPGTGARNTEAFF | TGTGCCAGCAACCCTGGGACAGGGGCTAGGAATACTGAAGCTTTCTTT
TRBJ1-2 | TRBV6-1 | - | once | CASTWLVANYGYTF | TGTGCCAGCACGTGGCTTGTGGCTAACTATGGCTACACCTTC
TRBJ1-2 | TRBV11-2 | - | - | CASSLSQYGEDYGYTF | TGTGCCAGCAGCTTAAGTCAATACGGGGAGGACTATGGCTACACCTTC
TRBJ2-7 | TRBV5-1 | TRBD2 | - | CASSPLTSGGKSSYEQYF | TGCGCCAGCAGCCCTCTGACTAGCGGGGGGAAGAGCTCCTACGAGCAGTACTTC